The T cell receptor beta chain under discussion was sequenced for a study of T cells in Graves' hyperthyroidism and ophthalmopathy. Study-wide context: Peripheral blood was obtained at initial diagnosis, preceding any treatment.

Study results and caveats: Most thyroid clonotypes with frequency above 0.001 were detected in blood.

The investigators amplified TCR beta CDR3 regions from RNA transcripts. During a first-round RT-PCR of the TCR CDR3, the HTBI primer set was used. MiXCR, run by TCRdb on the multiplex PCR reads, gives a single entry per CDR3 protein. This sample has some 350,000 distinct CDR3 sequences; roughly 15% occur once, and the top ten carry 15% to 20%. This clonotype was counted ten times or more. The antigen is undetermined. The CDR3 totals 16 residues. Germline V gene sequence: CDR1 SQVTM, CDR2 ANQGSEA. The trim removed 5 bases at V and 3 bases at J, leaving 9 bases unmatched. Exclusions: uncontrolled infection, other autoimmune disease, pregnancy, lactation. Isolation of PBMCs was performed on 8 to 10 ml fresh peripheral blood.

The sequence was collected from a woman aged 55-69 years with Graves' ophthalmopathy. The material sequenced was blood. V is TRBV29-1 and J is TRBJ2-1; 11 nucleotides match TRBD2. The CDR3 DNA reads as TGCAGCGTTCCGTCCCCTAGCGGGAGGTACTACAATGAGCAGTTCTTC. It yields the protein CSVPSPSGRYYNEQFF.